The T cell receptor (beta chain) under discussion was sequenced for a study of identical twins. TCRdb recomputed calls from the 5' RACE reads with MiXCR, one row per CDR3 protein. The repertoire holds about 690,000 distinct CDR3 sequences, with roughly 6% as singletons. This clonotype was seen at least ten times. What it recognizes is unknown. The study, taken as a whole, reports: Models predicted less out-of-frame TCR alpha sharing in monozygotic twins than was found. The more abundant beta clonotypes in cord blood had fewer insertions, and memory repertoires did not show this. Zero-insertion findings could be partly confounded by invariant cells (MAIT and iNKT cells).

Trimming removed 5 bases at V and 1 base at J, with 15 bases between. Germline assignment: CDR1 SQVTM and CDR2 ANQGSEA. The CDR3 has 15 amino acids. The rearrangement links TRBV29-1 to TRBJ2-1; possible D gene TRBD2, 6 bases. The clonotype comes from a man aged 18 to 30 in good health. Input material: naive T cells sorted from blood. Here the CDR3 reads CSVPVVADSYNEQFF. CDR3 coding DNA: TGCAGCGTTCCCGTGGTAGCGGATTCCTACAATGAGCAGTTCTTC.